These T cell receptor beta chains were read from a single sample in a study of T cell responses to AZD1222 COVID-19 vaccine. Generated by immunoSEQ multiplex PCR, the TCRdb table keeps only in-frame clones and is missing some. The table has about 100,000 clones, approximately 90% seen once. The sample was peripheral blood, taken on day 0 of AZD1222 vaccination. These receptors were obtained from an adult in good health. Both conserved end residues are part of each CDR3. D genes are given only for firm matches. The size field is filled for only some rows; it gives once, few, many or a size class.

CDR3 DNA: TGTGCCAGCAGTTACCGGGGGACAGGGGGTAATTCACCCCTCCACTTT
CDR3 protein: CASSYRGTGGNSPLHF
clone size: .
V gene: TRBV6-5
J gene: TRBJ1-6
D gene: TRBD1

CDR3 DNA: TGTGCCAGCAGCTCCAGTAGGGGGCCCCTCCACTTT
CDR3 protein: CASSSSRGPLHF
clone size: .
V gene: TRBV7-2
J gene: TRBJ1-6
D gene: .

CDR3 DNA: TGCGCCAGCAGCCAAGTAGTTGGAAACAGGGCAAACTATGGCTACACCTTC
CDR3 protein: CASSQVVGNRANYGYTF
clone size: .
V gene: TRBV4-1
J gene: TRBJ1-2
D gene: .

CDR3 DNA: TGTGCCAGCGGGACAGTCAATCAGCCCCAGCATTTT
CDR3 protein: CASGTVNQPQHF
clone size: .
V gene: TRBV28
J gene: TRBJ1-5
D gene: TRBD1

CDR3 DNA: TGTGCCAGCAGCCAAGGGTCCCGTGGGGAGGAAGCTTTCTTT
CDR3 protein: CASSQGSRGEEAFF
clone size: .
V gene: TRBV3-1/TRBV3-2
J gene: TRBJ1-1
D gene: .

CDR3 DNA: TGTGCCAGTAGTGACCCTCTAGCGTCATCCTACAATGAGCAGTTCTTC
CDR3 protein: CASSDPLASSYNEQFF
clone size: .
V gene: TRBV19
J gene: TRBJ2-1
D gene: .

CDR3 DNA: TGCGCCAGCGGATATACTAGTACTGAAGCTTTCTTT
CDR3 protein: CASGYTSTEAFF
clone size: .
V gene: TRBV4-3
J gene: TRBJ1-1
D gene: .

CDR3 DNA: TGTGCCACCAGGACCCTCCGCGGTAGCGGGGGGGTGGAGACCCAGTACTTC
CDR3 protein: CATRTLRGSGGVETQYF
clone size: .
V gene: TRBV15
J gene: TRBJ2-5
D gene: TRBD2

CDR3 DNA: TGTGCCAGTAGTATTCAGCGAGCCATTAATGAAAAACTGTTTTTT
CDR3 protein: CASSIQRAINEKLFF
clone size: .
V gene: TRBV19
J gene: TRBJ1-4
D gene: .

CDR3 DNA: TGTGCCAGCAGCCAAGAGTCGAGGGGGGGTAAAGGCTACACCTTC
CDR3 protein: CASSQESRGGKGYTF
clone size: once
V gene: TRBV3-1/TRBV3-2
J gene: TRBJ1-2
D gene: .

CDR3 DNA: TGTGCCAGCAGCTTAGGTTTGAAGGGGGCTCTGACGTACAATGAGCAGTTCTTC
CDR3 protein: CASSLGLKGALTYNEQFF
clone size: few
V gene: TRBV7-2
J gene: TRBJ2-1
D gene: TRBD1

CDR3 DNA: TGCGCCAGCAGCCAAGATTTACAGCCTTATGGCTACACCTTC
CDR3 protein: CASSQDLQPYGYTF
clone size: .
V gene: TRBV4-3
J gene: TRBJ1-2
D gene: .

CDR3 DNA: TGTGCCAGCAGCCCACAGGGACAGCTCTCTGGAAACACCATATATTTT
CDR3 protein: CASSPQGQLSGNTIYF
clone size: .
V gene: TRBV7-2
J gene: TRBJ1-3
D gene: TRBD1

CDR3 DNA: TGTGCCAGCAGCGTAGCTGGTCCAGGCTTCTCTGGAAACACCATATATTTT
CDR3 protein: CASSVAGPGFSGNTIYF
clone size: .
V gene: TRBV9
J gene: TRBJ1-3
D gene: .

CDR3 DNA: TGTGCCAGCAGCCCATCAGCGGGGGGCTACACCGGGGAGCTGTTTTTT
CDR3 protein: CASSPSAGGYTGELFF
clone size: .
V gene: TRBV7-2
J gene: TRBJ2-2
D gene: TRBD2

CDR3 DNA: TGTGCCAGCAGTTCCTACTCAGATACGCAGTATTTT
CDR3 protein: CASSSYSDTQYF
clone size: .
V gene: TRBV6-6
J gene: TRBJ2-3
D gene: .

CDR3 DNA: TGCGCCAGCAGCTTGGACATGAATTCACCCCTCCACTTT
CDR3 protein: CASSLDMNSPLHF
clone size: once
V gene: TRBV5-1
J gene: TRBJ1-6
D gene: .

CDR3 DNA: TGTGCCAGCAGAACCGAAACGTTCGAGCAGTACTTC
CDR3 protein: CASRTETFEQYF
clone size: .
V gene: TRBV2
J gene: TRBJ2-7
D gene: .

CDR3 DNA: TGTGCCAGCTCACCCCTGGACATACCCGATACGCAGTATTTT
CDR3 protein: CASSPLDIPDTQYF
clone size: .
V gene: TRBV18
J gene: TRBJ2-3
D gene: .

CDR3 DNA: TGTGCCAGCAGACGAGTCGGTACTAGCGGTGGAGATACGCAGTATTTT
CDR3 protein: CASRRVGTSGGDTQYF
clone size: once
V gene: TRBV7-9
J gene: TRBJ2-3
D gene: TRBD2

CDR3 DNA: TGTGCCAGCAGCTCTCCCTACGAGCAGTACTTC
CDR3 protein: CASSSPYEQYF
clone size: .
V gene: TRBV2
J gene: TRBJ2-7
D gene: .

CDR3 DNA: TGTGCCAGCAGCTCATATTCAGTTTACGAGCAGTACTTC
CDR3 protein: CASSSYSVYEQYF
clone size: .
V gene: TRBV7-9
J gene: TRBJ2-7
D gene: .

CDR3 DNA: TGCGCCAGCAGCGCCGGGATAGCGCAGAGCACAGATACGCAGTATTTT
CDR3 protein: CASSAGIAQSTDTQYF
clone size: .
V gene: TRBV5-1
J gene: TRBJ2-3
D gene: .

CDR3 DNA: TGTGCCAGTAGTGCCGTCGGGGGAAGCACTGAAGCTTTCTTT
CDR3 protein: CASSAVGGSTEAFF
clone size: once
V gene: TRBV19
J gene: TRBJ1-1
D gene: .

CDR3 DNA: TGTGCCAGCAGCTTTGCGGCGGGGAATTCACCCCTCCACTTT
CDR3 protein: CASSFAAGNSPLHF
clone size: few
V gene: TRBV7-3
J gene: TRBJ1-6
D gene: .

CDR3 DNA: TGTGCCAGCATAATACAGGGGGCCTCCTACGAGCAGTACTTC
CDR3 protein: CASIIQGASYEQYF
clone size: .
V gene: TRBV2
J gene: TRBJ2-7
D gene: TRBD1

CDR3 DNA: TGTGCCAGCAGTTCGCAAGCGAGCTCCTATAATTCACCCCTCCACTTT
CDR3 protein: CASSSQASSYNSPLHF
clone size: .
V gene: TRBV28
J gene: TRBJ1-6
D gene: .

CDR3 DNA: TGTGCCAGCAGTTTATACGGGAGTCAGGGCACAGATACGCAGTATTTT
CDR3 protein: CASSLYGSQGTDTQYF
clone size: once
V gene: TRBV28
J gene: TRBJ2-3
D gene: .

CDR3 DNA: TGTGCCAGCAGTTACGGGACCGGGGAGCTGTTTTTT
CDR3 protein: CASSYGTGELFF
clone size: .
V gene: TRBV6-5
J gene: TRBJ2-2
D gene: .

CDR3 DNA: TGTGCCAGCAGCGCTCGGATAAGCACAGATACGCAGTATTTT
CDR3 protein: CASSARISTDTQYF
clone size: once
V gene: TRBV7-8
J gene: TRBJ2-3
D gene: .

CDR3 DNA: TGCAGCGTTGAGAGACACCAAGAGACCCAGTACTTC
CDR3 protein: CSVERHQETQYF
clone size: .
V gene: TRBV29-1
J gene: TRBJ2-5
D gene: .

CDR3 DNA: TGCGCCAGCAGCCAAGGCTGGACGGGATCCTACGAGCAGTACTTC
CDR3 protein: CASSQGWTGSYEQYF
clone size: .
V gene: TRBV4-1
J gene: TRBJ2-7
D gene: .

CDR3 DNA: TGTGCCAGCAGCCCTCGGGCTAGCGGTGCAGATACGCAGTATTTT
CDR3 protein: CASSPRASGADTQYF
clone size: once
V gene: TRBV7-2
J gene: TRBJ2-3
D gene: TRBD2

CDR3 DNA: TGTGCCAGCAGCTCTACCACGAAAATAGGAGTGCAGTACTTC
CDR3 protein: CASSSTTKIGVQYF
clone size: few
V gene: TRBV28
J gene: TRBJ2-7
D gene: .

CDR3 DNA: TGTGCCAGCTCACCATCGTTAGGGACCGCTAATGAAAAACTGTTTTTT
CDR3 protein: CASSPSLGTANEKLFF
clone size: .
V gene: TRBV18
J gene: TRBJ1-4
D gene: .

CDR3 DNA: TGTGCCAGCAGCCTACCGAGCAGCGGGGAGCTGTTTTTT
CDR3 protein: CASSLPSSGELFF
clone size: .
V gene: TRBV4-2
J gene: TRBJ2-2
D gene: .

CDR3 DNA: TGTGCCAGCAGCTTGGATGGGCAGGACGGGGGCTACACCTTC
CDR3 protein: CASSLDGQDGGYTF
clone size: few
V gene: TRBV5-5
J gene: TRBJ1-2
D gene: .

CDR3 DNA: TGCGCCAGCAGCCAAGATCACGGGTTGACCGGGGAGCTGTTTTTT
CDR3 protein: CASSQDHGLTGELFF
clone size: once
V gene: TRBV4-3
J gene: TRBJ2-2
D gene: .

CDR3 DNA: TGTGCCACCAGTGACTCGACGGGCGGACGGGAGCCCCAGCATTTT
CDR3 protein: CATSDSTGGREPQHF
clone size: .
V gene: TRBV24-1
J gene: TRBJ1-5
D gene: .

CDR3 DNA: TGTGCCAGCAGCGTAGGACACAATGAGCAGTTCTTC
CDR3 protein: CASSVGHNEQFF
clone size: .
V gene: TRBV9
J gene: TRBJ2-1
D gene: .

CDR3 DNA: TGTGCCATCAGTGACCCTCCAGAGGGCAGTCCCCAGTACTTC
CDR3 protein: CAISDPPEGSPQYF
clone size: .
V gene: TRBV10-3
J gene: TRBJ2-5
D gene: .

CDR3 DNA: TGTGCCAGCAGCAAACAGGGGTCTAATGAAAAACTGTTTTTT
CDR3 protein: CASSKQGSNEKLFF
clone size: .
V gene: TRBV11-3
J gene: TRBJ1-4
D gene: TRBD1

CDR3 DNA: TGTGCCAGCTCACCAGCCGAGAACACTGAAGCTTTCTTT
CDR3 protein: CASSPAENTEAFF
clone size: .
V gene: TRBV18
J gene: TRBJ1-1
D gene: .

CDR3 DNA: TGTGCCTGGAGTGAGGGGAGCAATCAGCCCCAGCATTTT
CDR3 protein: CAWSEGSNQPQHF
clone size: .
V gene: TRBV30
J gene: TRBJ1-5
D gene: .

CDR3 DNA: TGTGCCAGCAGCCAAGGAGGGGGCAATGGCTACACCTTC
CDR3 protein: CASSQGGGNGYTF
clone size: .
V gene: TRBV3-1/TRBV3-2
J gene: TRBJ1-2
D gene: TRBD1

CDR3 DNA: TGTGCCAGCAGCCAAGACAGCTACGGGGGGCGTGGGGCCAACGTCCTGACTTTC
CDR3 protein: CASSQDSYGGRGANVLTF
clone size: .
V gene: TRBV4-2
J gene: TRBJ2-6
D gene: .

CDR3 DNA: TGTGCCAGCAGCTTATTAGGGACAGTGGTAGAGACCCAGTACTTC
CDR3 protein: CASSLLGTVVETQYF
clone size: once
V gene: TRBV5-8
J gene: TRBJ2-5
D gene: TRBD1

CDR3 DNA: TGCGCCAGCAGCCAAGTGGGAGGGGATGGTGAAAAACTGTTTTTT
CDR3 protein: CASSQVGGDGEKLFF
clone size: .
V gene: TRBV4-3
J gene: TRBJ1-4
D gene: .

CDR3 DNA: TGTGCCAGTAGTATGTCACTTCTGAGCTCCTACGAGCAGTACTTC
CDR3 protein: CASSMSLLSSYEQYF
clone size: few
V gene: TRBV19
J gene: TRBJ2-7
D gene: .

CDR3 DNA: TGTGCCAGCAGCCAACAGGACAGGGGGCCTGACGAGCAGTACTTC
CDR3 protein: CASSQQDRGPDEQYF
clone size: .
V gene: TRBV4-2
J gene: TRBJ2-7
D gene: TRBD1